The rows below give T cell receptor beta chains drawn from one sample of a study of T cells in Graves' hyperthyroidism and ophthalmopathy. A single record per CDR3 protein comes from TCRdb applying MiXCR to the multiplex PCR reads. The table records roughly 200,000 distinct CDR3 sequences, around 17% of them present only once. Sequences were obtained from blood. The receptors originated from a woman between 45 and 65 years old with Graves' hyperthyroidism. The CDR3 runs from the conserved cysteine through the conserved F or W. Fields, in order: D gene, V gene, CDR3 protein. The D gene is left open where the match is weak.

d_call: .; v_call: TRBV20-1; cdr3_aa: CSARDPLNTEAFF
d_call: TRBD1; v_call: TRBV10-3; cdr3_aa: CAISESAPGTGGNEKLFF
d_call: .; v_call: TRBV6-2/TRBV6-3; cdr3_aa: CASSSDLAAYGYTF
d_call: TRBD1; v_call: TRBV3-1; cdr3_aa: CASSLGQMNTEAFF
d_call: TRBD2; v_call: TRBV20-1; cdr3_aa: CSARGASGRARNTGELFF
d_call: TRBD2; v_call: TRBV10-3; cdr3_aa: CAIRSLAGEGADTQYF
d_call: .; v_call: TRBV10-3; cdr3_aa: CAISESGTNYGYTF
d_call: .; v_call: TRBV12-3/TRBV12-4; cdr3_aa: CASSFGHGGQLGNEQFF
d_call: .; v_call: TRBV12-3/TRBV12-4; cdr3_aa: CASNDNLEIYNEQFF
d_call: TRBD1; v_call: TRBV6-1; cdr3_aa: CASNPPPGQGVYEQYF
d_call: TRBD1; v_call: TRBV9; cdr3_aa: CASSVLNRGENTEAFF
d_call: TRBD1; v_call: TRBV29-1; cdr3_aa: CSVGGRGDYGYTF
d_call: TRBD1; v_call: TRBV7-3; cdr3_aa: CASSLHPGQGTDTQYF
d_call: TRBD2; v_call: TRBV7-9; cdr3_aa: CASSPILAGGYNEQFF
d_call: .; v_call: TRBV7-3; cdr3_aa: CASSPRTGTAGELFF
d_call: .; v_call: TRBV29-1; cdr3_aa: CSVEDLWLARKQYF
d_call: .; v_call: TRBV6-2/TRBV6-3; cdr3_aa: CASSYSEGGGNQPQHF
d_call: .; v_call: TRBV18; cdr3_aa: CASSPTLVMNTEAFF
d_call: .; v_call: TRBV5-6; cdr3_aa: CASSYEVNTEAFF
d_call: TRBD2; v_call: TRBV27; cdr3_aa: CASSPIAGGPHEQFF
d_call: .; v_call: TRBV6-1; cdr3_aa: CASIDRVNTEAFF
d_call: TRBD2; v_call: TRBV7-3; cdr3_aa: CASSPGATSGRNTDTQYF
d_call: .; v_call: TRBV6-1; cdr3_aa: CASGTPRSSYNEQFF
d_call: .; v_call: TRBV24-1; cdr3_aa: CATSTTAGGQYF
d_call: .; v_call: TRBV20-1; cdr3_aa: CSVPVLTEQYF
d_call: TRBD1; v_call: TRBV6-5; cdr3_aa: CASSYRGRGHSGELFF
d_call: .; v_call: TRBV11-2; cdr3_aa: CASSPGRESYEQCF
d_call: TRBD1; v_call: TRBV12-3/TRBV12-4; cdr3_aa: CASSSPQKRGQGGIEARVANEQFF
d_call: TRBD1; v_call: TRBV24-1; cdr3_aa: CATSGGQANWQYF
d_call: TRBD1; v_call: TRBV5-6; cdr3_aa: CASSLLDRGLETQYF
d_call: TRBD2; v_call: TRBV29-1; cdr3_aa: CSVDGTSGRKGNEQFF
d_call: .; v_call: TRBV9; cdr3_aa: CASSVAEYTDTQYF
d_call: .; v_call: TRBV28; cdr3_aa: CASTGGGTAYF
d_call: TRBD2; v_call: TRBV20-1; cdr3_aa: CSARAPLAGGHATDTQYF
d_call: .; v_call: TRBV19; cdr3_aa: CASTDSATNEKLFF
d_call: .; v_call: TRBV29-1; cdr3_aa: CSVDVGAAFF
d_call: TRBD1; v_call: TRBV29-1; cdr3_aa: CSVEDPGQGDYEQYF
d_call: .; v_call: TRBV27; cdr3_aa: CASSLVGGNYGYTF
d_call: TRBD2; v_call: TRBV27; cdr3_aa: CASSPEAGGWEQYF
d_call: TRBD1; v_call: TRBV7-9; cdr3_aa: CASSPWDRAAKNIQYF
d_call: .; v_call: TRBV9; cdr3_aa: CASSLSPSDYEQYF
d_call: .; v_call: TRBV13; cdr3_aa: CASSLVGIGGQYF
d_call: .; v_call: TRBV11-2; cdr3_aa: CASSLDRHEQYF
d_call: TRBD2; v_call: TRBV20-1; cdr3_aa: CSARGTSGHNSYEQYF
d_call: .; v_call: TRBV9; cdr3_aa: CASSVGHSVTDTQYF
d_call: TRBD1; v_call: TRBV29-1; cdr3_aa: CSVYGTAYNEQFF
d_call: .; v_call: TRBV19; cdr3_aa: CASSTNPRTANTGELFF